This T cell receptor (beta chain) appears in the sequencing data of a study of blood T cell repertoires in COVID-19. At the level of the study: The United States, Italy and Spain were the sources of the acute and convalescent COVID-19 samples.

Method: immunoSEQ multiplex PCR; TCRdb's copy keeps in-frame clones and lacks some. The repertoire consists of 130,000 or so clones, with roughly 80% occurring once and the leading ten covering 7.9%. This CDR3 has 11 residues. In germline, CDR1 is SQVTM, CDR2 ANQGSEA. V gave up 7 bases and J gave up 7 bases; unmatched junction bases: 4. This rearrangement joins TRBV29-1 to TRBJ2-1, with 7 bases that match TRBD1. Sequencing was carried out using peripheral blood. This clonotype was sampled from a human donor in a cohort sampled during active COVID-19. The CDR3: CSGYRGNEQFF. The DNA for the CDR3 is TGCAGCGGCTACAGGGGAAATGAGCAGTTCTTC.